Listed here is a single T cell receptor beta chain. The data are from a study of CD8 T cells in Susac syndrome. Germline V gene lookup returns CDR1 MNHEY and CDR2 SVGEGT. V trimming: 2 bases; J trimming: 6 bases; junction bases outside the gene matches: 11. The CDR3 is 16 amino acids. Random hexamers were used to reverse transcribe the RNA input (about 0.5 to 1 ug). TCRdb used MiXCR to reprocess the immunoSEQ multiplex PCR reads, holding one entry per CDR3 protein. The sample consists of a few hundred thousand distinct CDR3 sequences, 92% of them appearing once. The specimen was CD4+ T cells from PBMCs. The TCR was taken from a human donor with multiple sclerosis. V usage is TRBV6-2 or TRBV6-3 and J usage is TRBJ2-3; 7 nucleotides match TRBD2. The CDR3 nucleotides read TGTGCCAGCAGTTACGCCAGGCTTCGAGCGGGGGATACGCAGTATTTT. Its protein is CASSYARLRAGDTQYF.